Presented here are 25 T cell receptor beta chains from one specimen sequenced in a study of OX40 agonist ivuxolimab in advanced cancers. Some clones are missing from TCRdb's copy, which holds only in-frame ones; the method was immunoSEQ multiplex PCR. The sample shows roughly 62,000 clones, about nine tenths of them seen only once. Sequencing used CD4+ or CD8+ T cells sorted from blood, obtained in a trial of the OX40 agonist ivuxolimab. The receptors stem from an adult with an advanced solid tumor such as melanoma, head and neck, liver or kidney cancer.

This sequence joins TRBV28 and TRBJ2-2; 8 bases match TRBD1. The CDR3 loop spans 16 amino acids. Losses at the gene ends were 6 bases for V and 0 bases for J; bases not matched to a gene: 6. CDR1 is MDHEN and CDR2 is SYDVKM in the germline V gene. The CDR3 nucleotides are TGTGCCAGCAGCCCCGGACAGGGTTCGAACACCGGGGAGCTGTTTTTT. It codes for CASSPGQGSNTGELFF.

The chain joins TRBV11-1 to TRBJ2-7; 12 nucleotides agree with TRBD1. The CDR3 length is 14 residues. Germline lookup yields CDR1 SGHAT and CDR2 FQDESV (reference sequence). V trimming: 5 bases; J trimming: 5 bases; junction bases outside the gene matches: 4. The CDR3 protein is CASSLGQGANEQYF. The CDR3 DNA reads as TGTGCCAGCAGCCTGGGACAGGGGGCCAACGAGCAGTACTTC.

This clone was seen a single time. The chain links TRBV5-1 to TRBJ2-7, with D hard to call. Trimming took 0 bases from V and 2 from J, leaving 6 bases between them. This CDR3 spans 13 amino acids. Germline V gene data show CDR1 as SGHRS and CDR2 as YFSETQ. The CDR3, as DNA: TGCGCCAGCAGCTTGGGAGATACCTACGAGCAGTACTTC. Its translation: CASSLGDTYEQYF.

The rearrangement joins TRBV7-2 to TRBJ2-1, with D perhaps TRBD1 (5 bases). V was cut by 1 base and J by 7 bases, with 8 bases left in between. The germline V gene encodes CDR1 SGHTA and CDR2 FQGNSA. The CDR3 is 13 amino acids. Written as DNA, the CDR3 is TGTGCCAGCAGCTTAGGGGGCGAGAATGAGCAGTTCTTC. Translation gives CASSLGGENEQFF.

V usage is TRBV5-4 and J usage is TRBJ1-2, with D hard to call. The CDR3 has 12 residues. V lost 0 bases to trimming and J lost 5 bases, with 5 bases between them. Germline V lookup: CDR1 SGHNT, CDR2 YYREEE (reference sequence). The chain's CDR3 is CASSLGEYGYTF. CDR3 coding DNA: TGTGCCAGCAGCTTGGGAGAATATGGCTACACCTTC. The full variable domain, completed using reference TRBV5-4 and TRBJ1-2, is ETGVTQSPTHLIKTRGQQVTLRCSSQSGHNTVSWYQQALGQGPQFIFQYYREEENGRGNFPPRFSGLQFPNYSSELNVNALELDDSALYLCASSLGEYGYTFGSGTRLTVV.

This clone appeared a few times. The chain uses TRBV27 and TRBJ2-2; 8 bases are a match to TRBD1. The CDR3 covers 14 residues. The J segment lost 6 bases and the V segment lost 6 bases, leaving 6 bases of the junction unmatched. The germline V gene has CDR1 MNHEY and CDR2 SMNVEV (reference sequence). DNA of the CDR3: TGTGCCAGCAGGCCCTCAGGGGGCTCCGGGGAGCTGTTTTTT. Encoded protein: CASRPSGGSGELFF.

J is TRBJ2-2 and V is TRBV4-1; no clear D. This CDR3 comprises 16 residues. Germline assignment: CDR1 MGHRA and CDR2 YSYEKL. With 6 bases removed from V and 0 bases from J, the gap between germline ends came to 14 bases. CDR3 in amino acids: CASSTNLFANTGELFF. In nucleotides, the CDR3 is TGCGCCAGCAGTACAAACCTGTTCGCGAACACCGGGGAGCTGTTTTTT.

V usage is TRBV4-3 and J usage is TRBJ2-1; a possible D gene is TRBD1 (6 bases). From germline, CDR1 is LGHNA and CDR2 YSLEER. The CDR3 has 15 residues. V shed 1 base and J shed 3 bases, with 10 bases lying between them. The CDR3 spells CASSQAGVGYNEQFF. In nucleotides, the CDR3 is TGCGCCAGCAGCCAAGCAGGGGTCGGCTACAATGAGCAGTTCTTC.

The rearrangement uses TRBV5-1 and TRBJ2-1; TRBD1 might be the D (5 bases). Germline V gives CDR1 SGHRS, CDR2 YFSETQ. The V end was cut by 2 bases, the J end by 8 bases, with 11 bases between. This CDR3 region has 13 residues. CDR3 protein: CASSFTWGDEQFF. CDR3 bases: TGCGCCAGCAGCTTTACTTGGGGCGATGAGCAGTTCTTC.

The rearrangement links TRBV11-2 to TRBJ2-1; 8 bases fit TRBD1. Germline values: CDR1 SGHAT, CDR2 FQNNGV. V shed 2 bases, J shed 8 bases, and the junction held 5 bases outside the gene matches. CDR3 size: 14 residues. The CDR3 region has the DNA TGTGCCAGCAGCTTACAAGCAGGGGGCGATGAGCAGTTCTTC. Residues: CASSLQAGGDEQFF.

This chain links TRBV10-1 with TRBJ2-7, with a weak D call TRBD2 (6 bases). The germline V gene encodes CDR1 WNHNN and CDR2 SYGVQD (reference sequence). The CDR3 is 15 amino acids. Trimming took off 5 bases at V and 6 bases at J, with 20 bases between the two ends. CDR3 sequence reads: CASSIGDSQVGEQYF. CDR3 DNA sequence: TGCGCCAGCAGTATAGGGGACTCCCAAGTGGGCGAGCAGTACTTC.

The chain employs TRBV27 and TRBJ2-3; D gene unclear. V gave up 1 base and J gave up 1 base, with 3 bases separating them. The CDR3 is 13 residues long. The germline gives CDR1 MNHEY, CDR2 SMNVEV (reference sequence). CDR3 bases: TGTGCCAGCAGTTTATTCCGCACAGATACGCAGTATTTT. Translated, it gives CASSLFRTDTQYF.

The chain is built from TRBV4-3 and TRBJ2-7, with 11 bases matching TRBD1. The trim removed 5 bases at V and 3 bases at J, leaving 9 bases unmatched. From germline, CDR1 is LGHNA and CDR2 YSLEER. CDR3 length: 16 residues. As DNA, the CDR3 is TGCGCCAGCAGCACAAAAGGGACAGGGGGAAACTACGAGCAGTACTTC. The encoded protein is CASSTKGTGGNYEQYF.

This chain uses TRBV25-1 with TRBJ2-5; D perhaps matches TRBD2 (5 bases). The germline V gene has CDR1 MGHDK and CDR2 SYGVNS. V was trimmed by 5 bases and J by 2 bases, leaving 12 bases between them. CDR3 length equals 14 residues. The CDR3 bases are TGTGCCAGCAGTCCGCCGGGATCACAAGAGACCCAGTACTTC. Its translation is CASSPPGSQETQYF.

The chain employs TRBV4-3 and TRBJ2-7, with D maybe TRBD2 (5 bases). Germline CDR1 reads LGHNA; CDR2 reads YSLEER. V lost 0 bases to trimming and J lost 0 bases, with 9 bases between them. The CDR3 is made up of 15 amino acids. CDR3 DNA sequence: TGCGCCAGCAGCCAAGACGTAGCGAACTCCTACGAGCAGTACTTC. Residues: CASSQDVANSYEQYF.

The chain has TRBV2 and TRBJ1-2, with 7 positions matching TRBD1. Per germline, CDR1 SNHLY and CDR2 FYNNEI. This CDR3 has 14 amino acids. J gave up 6 bases and V 2 bases, and 6 bases lay outside the gene matches. The CDR3 sequence: CASSETGQLDGYTF. CDR3 coding DNA: TGTGCCAGCAGTGAAACGGGACAGCTGGATGGCTACACCTTC.

Here the CDR3 reads CAISESSSGSMVVRLYF. The CDR3 region has the DNA TGTGCCATCAGTGAGTCGTCGTCAGGGTCTATGGTGGTTCGTCTGTATTTT. The chain couples TRBV10-3 to TRBJ2-3; D might be TRBD1 (5 bases). Germline loops: CDR1 ENHRY, CDR2 SYGVKD. This CDR3 has 17 amino acids. V gave up 0 bases and J gave up 14 bases, with 27 bases separating them.

As to this clone: Other nucleotide sequences in the sample specify the same CDR3. The chain has TRBV7-9 and TRBJ2-7; D gene unclear. Germline CDR1 is SEHNR and CDR2 is FQNEAQ (reference sequence). The CDR3 has 14 amino acids. V was shortened by 0 bases and J by 2 bases, with 8 bases between the two germline ends. The chain's CDR3 is CASSLAGEPYEQYF. The DNA for the CDR3 is TGTGCCAGCAGCTTAGCTGGGGAACCCTACGAGCAGTACTTC.

CDR3 coding DNA: TGTGCCAGCAGTTCCATCCCTAGCGGGATCAACAATGAGCAGTTCTTC. It yields the protein CASSSIPSGINNEQFF. This rearrangement joins TRBV28 to TRBJ2-1; 9 bases match TRBD2. The germline gives CDR1 MDHEN, CDR2 SYDVKM. The V gene end was trimmed by 4 bases and the J gene end by 5 bases; junction bases not matched to a gene: 9. This CDR3 is built from 16 residues.

Points on this clone: Distinct nucleotide sequences in the sample also encode this CDR3. The chain couples TRBV29-1 to TRBJ2-3; D may be TRBD2 (5 bases). From germline, CDR1 is SQVTM and CDR2 ANQGSEA. The V gene lost 3 bases and the J gene lost 0 bases, with 10 bases spanning the gap. The CDR3 is made up of 14 amino acids. For the CDR3, the DNA is TGCAGCGTTGAGAACGGGATTAGCACAGATACGCAGTATTTT. Its translation: CSVENGISTDTQYF.

This chain joins TRBV19 and TRBJ2-3; no clear D gene. CDR1 LNHDA and CDR2 SQIVND come from the germline V gene (reference sequence). This CDR3 region has 14 residues. Between the trimmed V and J ends, which lost 5 bases and 2 bases, there was a span of 11 bases. The CDR3 region is CASSSPVTTDTQYF. CDR3 DNA: TGTGCCAGTAGTTCGCCGGTAACCACAGATACGCAGTATTTT.

The genes are TRBV29-1 and TRBJ2-7; TRBD1 matches at 8 bases. The CDR3 runs to 12 residues. Germline V CDR1 and CDR2: SQVTM, ANQGSEA. J gave up 6 bases and V 6 bases, and 7 bases lay outside the gene matches. The CDR3 reads CSVLWTGFEQYF. The CDR3 coding sequence is TGCAGCGTCCTATGGACAGGGTTCGAGCAGTACTTC.

The chain links TRBV7-9 to TRBJ2-7, with D perhaps being TRBD1 or TRBD2 (7 bases each). This CDR3 region has 16 residues. Trimming shortened V by 4 bases and J by 3 bases, and 19 bases separated the two germline ends. Germline CDR1 and CDR2: SEHNR and FQNEAQ (reference sequence). The chain's CDR3 is CASSSGRGHPNYEQYF. The CDR3 coding sequence is TGTGCCAGCAGCTCTGGGAGGGGGCACCCAAACTACGAGCAGTACTTC.

The J gene is TRBJ2-1, the V gene TRBV4-1; tentatively, D is TRBD2 (6 bases). Germline lookup yields CDR1 MGHRA and CDR2 YSYEKL. This CDR3 is 17 amino acids long. The V end was cut by 3 bases, the J end by 5 bases, with 20 bases between. The CDR3 here is CASSQDARDSGNNEQFF. The CDR3 DNA is TGCGCCAGCAGCCAGGATGCCCGGGACTCTGGCAACAATGAGCAGTTCTTC.

The chain couples TRBV4-3 to TRBJ2-2; no reliable D call. Trimming cost V 3 bases and J 1 base, with 3 bases left between them. The CDR3 runs to 13 residues. The V gene's germline CDR1 is LGHNA and CDR2 YSLEER. The DNA for the CDR3 is TGCGCCAGCAGCCAGAGGAACACCGGGGAGCTGTTTTTT. Its translation: CASSQRNTGELFF.